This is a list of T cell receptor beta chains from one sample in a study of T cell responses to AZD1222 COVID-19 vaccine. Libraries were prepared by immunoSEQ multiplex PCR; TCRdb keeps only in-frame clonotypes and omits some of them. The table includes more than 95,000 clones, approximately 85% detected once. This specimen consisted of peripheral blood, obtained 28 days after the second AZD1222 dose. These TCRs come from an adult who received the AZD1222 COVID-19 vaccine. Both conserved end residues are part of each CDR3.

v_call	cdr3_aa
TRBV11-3	CASSRGQGYNEQFF
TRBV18	CASSPLRQGTSYEQYF
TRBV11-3	CASSPRFSYEQYF
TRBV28	CASTRGVQPQHF
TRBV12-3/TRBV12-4	CASSRSRGGYTF
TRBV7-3	CASSFSSTETGELFF
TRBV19	CASSIGESLYNEQFF
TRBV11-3	CASSSEGSSGNTIYF
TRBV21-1	CASIPGQGAWGYTF
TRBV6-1	CASSEMSLANYEQYF
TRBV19	CASNYGTIPAGELFF
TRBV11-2	CASIPRRDGYTF
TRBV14	CASSQDWTTGNTIYF